The next 7 T cell receptor beta chains were all read from a single sample in a study of T cell responses to AZD1222 COVID-19 vaccine. Here immunoSEQ multiplex PCR was the method, and the copy in TCRdb shows in-frame clones only, minus some. The table lists around 180,000 clones, around 94% of them singletons, with roughly 1.7% in the top ten. The input for sequencing was peripheral blood, taken 28 days after the second AZD1222 dose. All receptors come from an adult who received the AZD1222 COVID-19 vaccine.

V gene TRBV4-2 combines with J gene TRBJ2-1, with 10 nucleotides matching TRBD2. Germline V gene lookup returns CDR1 LGHNA and CDR2 YNFKEQ. The junction had 10 bases not matched to a gene; V was cut back by 7 bases and J by 1 base. The CDR3 sequence is 17 residues long. The CDR3: CASTLHAAGGSYNEQFF. CDR3 bases: TGTGCCAGCACCCTACACGCAGCGGGAGGGTCCTACAATGAGCAGTTCTTC.

CDR3 in amino acids: CASSPGTSGRPHNEQFF. In DNA form, the CDR3 reads TGCGCCAGCAGCCCCGGGACTAGCGGGAGGCCCCACAATGAGCAGTTCTTC. This chain uses TRBV5-1 with TRBJ2-1; TRBD2 aligns across 15 bases. Germline CDR1 is SGHRS and CDR2 is YFSETQ. This CDR3 spans 17 amino acids. Trimming cost V 4 bases and J 5 bases; bases outside gene matches: 7.

The chain carries TRBV11-2 and TRBJ2-1; 9 bases line up with TRBD2. The CDR3 spans 18 residues. The germline V gene encodes CDR1 SGHAT and CDR2 FQNNGV. The V and J ends lost 5 bases and 7 bases, in that order; junction bases with no gene match: 18. CDR3 in DNA: TGTGCCAGCAGCCTACTTGTGGCTAGCGGGGCCCGAGGGAATGAGCAGTTCTTC. Its translation: CASSLLVASGARGNEQFF.

The chain carries TRBV6-5 and TRBJ1-6; D is possibly TRBD1 (5 bases). CDR1 and CDR2 from the germline V gene are MNHEY and SVGAGI. This CDR3 has 15 residues. The germline V and J ends were trimmed by 6 bases and 7 bases, with 16 bases remaining between them. DNA for the CDR3: TGTGCCAGCAGACCCAACACAGGATCGAATTCACCCCTCCACTTT. Its translation: CASRPNTGSNSPLHF.

This chain connects TRBV4-3 to TRBJ2-1; D is perhaps TRBD1 or TRBD2 (5 bases each). Trimming removed 0 bases from V and 9 bases from J, with 12 bases in between. CDR1 is LGHNA, CDR2 YSLEER, per germline. This CDR3 has 14 amino acids. In nucleotides, the CDR3 is TGCGCCAGCAGCCAAGACCCTAGTGGGGGTGAGCAGTTCTTC. Translating it yields CASSQDPSGGEQFF.

The chain uses TRBV4-3 and TRBJ1-2, with 9 bases matching TRBD1. Germline V gene lookup returns CDR1 LGHNA and CDR2 YSLEER. The CDR3 is made up of 13 amino acids. Trimming at V came to 2 bases and at J to 8 bases, leaving 3 bases not matched to a gene. The chain's CDR3 is CASSQTGQGGYTF. The CDR3 region has the DNA TGCGCCAGCAGCCAAACAGGACAGGGGGGCTACACCTTC.

The chain recombines TRBV7-2 with TRBJ2-3; the D is unclear. This CDR3 contains 13 residues. Trimming took 6 bases from V and 1 from J, leaving 8 bases between them. From germline, CDR1 is SGHTA and CDR2 FQGNSA. CDR3 region: CASRLGGTDTQYF. CDR3 bases: TGTGCCAGCAGACTCGGTGGCACAGATACGCAGTATTTT.